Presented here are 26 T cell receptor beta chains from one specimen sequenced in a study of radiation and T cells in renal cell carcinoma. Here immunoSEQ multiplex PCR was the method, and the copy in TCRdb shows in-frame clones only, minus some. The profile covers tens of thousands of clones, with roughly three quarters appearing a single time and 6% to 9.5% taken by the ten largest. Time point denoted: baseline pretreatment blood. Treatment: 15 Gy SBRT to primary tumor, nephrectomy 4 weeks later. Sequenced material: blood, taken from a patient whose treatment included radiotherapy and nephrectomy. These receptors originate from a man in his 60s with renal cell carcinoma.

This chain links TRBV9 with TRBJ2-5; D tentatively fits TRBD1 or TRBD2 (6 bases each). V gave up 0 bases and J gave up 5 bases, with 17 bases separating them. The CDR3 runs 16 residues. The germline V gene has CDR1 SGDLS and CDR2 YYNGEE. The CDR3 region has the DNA TGTGCCAGCAGCGTAGGTAGCGGCCAGGGGATGGAGACCCAGTACTTC. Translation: CASSVGSGQGMETQYF.

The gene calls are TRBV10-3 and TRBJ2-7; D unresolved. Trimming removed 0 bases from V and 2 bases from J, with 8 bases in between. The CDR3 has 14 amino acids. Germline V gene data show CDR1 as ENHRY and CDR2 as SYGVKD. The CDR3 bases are TGTGCCATCAGTGAGTCACCAGCCGCCTACGAGCAGTACTTC. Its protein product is CAISESPAAYEQYF.

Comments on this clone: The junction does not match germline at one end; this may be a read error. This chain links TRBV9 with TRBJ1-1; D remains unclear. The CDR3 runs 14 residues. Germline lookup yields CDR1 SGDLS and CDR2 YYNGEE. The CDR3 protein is CASTVGQMNTEAFF. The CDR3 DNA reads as TGTGCCAGCACCGTAGGGCAGATGAACACTGAAGCTTTCTTT. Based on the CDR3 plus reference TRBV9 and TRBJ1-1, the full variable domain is DSGVTQTPKHLITATGQRVTLRCSPRSGDLSVYWYQQSLDQGLQFLIQYYNGEERAKGNILERFSAQQFPDLHSELNLSSLELGDSALYFCASTVGQMNTEAFFGQGTRLTVV.

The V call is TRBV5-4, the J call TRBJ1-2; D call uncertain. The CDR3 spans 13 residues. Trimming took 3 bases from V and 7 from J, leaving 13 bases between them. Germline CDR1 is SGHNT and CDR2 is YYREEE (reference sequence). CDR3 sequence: CASSWGGPSGYTF. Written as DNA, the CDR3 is TGTGCCAGCAGCTGGGGTGGGCCAAGTGGCTACACCTTC.

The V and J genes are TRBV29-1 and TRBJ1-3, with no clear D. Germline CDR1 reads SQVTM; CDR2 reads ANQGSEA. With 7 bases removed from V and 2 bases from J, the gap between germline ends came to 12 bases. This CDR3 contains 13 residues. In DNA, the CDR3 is TGCAGCGCCCGCTCGGGTACTGGAAACACCATATATTTT. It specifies CSARSGTGNTIYF. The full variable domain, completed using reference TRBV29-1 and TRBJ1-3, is SAVISQKPSRDICQRGTSLTIQCQVDSQVTMMFWYRQQPGQSLTLIATANQGSEATYESGFVIDKFPISRPNLTFSTLTVSNMSPEDSSIYLCSARSGTGNTIYFGEGSWLTVV.

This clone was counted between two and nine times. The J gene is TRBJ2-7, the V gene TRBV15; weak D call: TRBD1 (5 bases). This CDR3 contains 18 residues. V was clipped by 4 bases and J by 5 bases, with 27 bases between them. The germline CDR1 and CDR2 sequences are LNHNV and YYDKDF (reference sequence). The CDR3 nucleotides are TGTGCCACCAGCACCACTGTCTCATCAGGGATAAGGTTCCACGAGCAGTACTTC. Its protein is CATSTTVSSGIRFHEQYF.

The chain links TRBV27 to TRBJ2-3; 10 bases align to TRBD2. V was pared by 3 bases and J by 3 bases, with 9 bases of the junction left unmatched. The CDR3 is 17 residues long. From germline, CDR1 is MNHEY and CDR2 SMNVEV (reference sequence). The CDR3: CASSFGASGRLTDTQYF. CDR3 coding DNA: TGTGCCAGCAGTTTTGGTGCTAGCGGGAGATTAACAGATACGCAGTATTTT.

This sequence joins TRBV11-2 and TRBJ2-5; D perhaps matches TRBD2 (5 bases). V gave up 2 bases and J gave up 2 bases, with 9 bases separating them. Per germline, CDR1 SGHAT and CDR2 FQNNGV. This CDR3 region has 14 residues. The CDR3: CASSLSRGQETQYF. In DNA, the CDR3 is TGTGCCAGCAGCTTATCCCGGGGTCAAGAGACCCAGTACTTC.

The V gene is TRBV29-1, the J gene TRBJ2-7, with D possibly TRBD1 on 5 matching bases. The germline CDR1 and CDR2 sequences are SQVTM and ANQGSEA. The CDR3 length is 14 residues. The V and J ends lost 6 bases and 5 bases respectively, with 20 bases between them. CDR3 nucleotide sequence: TGCAGCGTCCAGGACGACACAGGTCCCCACGAGCAGTACTTC. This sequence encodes CSVQDDTGPHEQYF.

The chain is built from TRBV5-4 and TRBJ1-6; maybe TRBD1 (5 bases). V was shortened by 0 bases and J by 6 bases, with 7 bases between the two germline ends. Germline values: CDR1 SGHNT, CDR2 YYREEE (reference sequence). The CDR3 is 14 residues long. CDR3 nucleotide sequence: TGTGCCAGCAGCTTGGAGAGGGGTAATTCACCCCTCCACTTT. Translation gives CASSLERGNSPLHF.

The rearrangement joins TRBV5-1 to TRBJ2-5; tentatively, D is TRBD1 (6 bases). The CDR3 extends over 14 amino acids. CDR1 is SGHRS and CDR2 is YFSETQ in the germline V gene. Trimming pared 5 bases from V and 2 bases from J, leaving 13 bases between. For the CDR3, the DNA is TGCGCCAGCAGTTCTGGGGGCGGGCAAGAGACCCAGTACTTC. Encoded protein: CASSSGGGQETQYF.

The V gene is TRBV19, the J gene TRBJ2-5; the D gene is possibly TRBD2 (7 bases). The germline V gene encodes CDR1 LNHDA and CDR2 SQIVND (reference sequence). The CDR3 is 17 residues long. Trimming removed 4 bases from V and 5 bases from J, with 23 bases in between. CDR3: CASSTRGAPPTEETQYF. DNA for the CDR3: TGTGCCAGTAGTACCCGGGGGGCCCCCCCCACGGAGGAGACCCAGTACTTC. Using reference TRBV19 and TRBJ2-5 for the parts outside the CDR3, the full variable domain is DGGITQSPKYLFRKEGQNVTLSCEQNLNHDAMYWYRQDPGQGLRLIYYSQIVNDFQKGDIAEGYSVSREKKESFPLTVTSAQKNPTAFYLCASSTRGAPPTEETQYFGPGTRLLVL.

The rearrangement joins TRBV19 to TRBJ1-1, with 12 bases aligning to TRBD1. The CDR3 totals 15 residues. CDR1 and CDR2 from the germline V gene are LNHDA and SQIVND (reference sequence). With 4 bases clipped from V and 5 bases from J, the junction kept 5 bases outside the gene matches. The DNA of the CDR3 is TGTGCCAGTAGTAACCCGGGACAGGGGGCGACTGAAGCTTTCTTT. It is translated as CASSNPGQGATEAFF. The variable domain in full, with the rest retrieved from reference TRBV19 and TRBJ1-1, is DGGITQSPKYLFRKEGQNVTLSCEQNLNHDAMYWYRQDPGQGLRLIYYSQIVNDFQKGDIAEGYSVSREKKESFPLTVTSAQKNPTAFYLCASSNPGQGATEAFFGQGTRLTVV.

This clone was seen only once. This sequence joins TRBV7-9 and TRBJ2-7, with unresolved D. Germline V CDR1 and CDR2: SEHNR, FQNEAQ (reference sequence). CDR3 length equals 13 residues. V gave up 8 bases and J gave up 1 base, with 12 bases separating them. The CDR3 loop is CASSEDGSYEQYV. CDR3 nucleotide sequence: TGTGCCAGCTCCGAGGACGGTTCCTACGAGCAGTACGTC.

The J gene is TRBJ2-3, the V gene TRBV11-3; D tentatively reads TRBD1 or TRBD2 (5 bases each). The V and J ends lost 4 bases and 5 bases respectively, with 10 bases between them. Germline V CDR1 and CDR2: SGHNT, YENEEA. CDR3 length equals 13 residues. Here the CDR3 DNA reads TGTGCCAGCAGCTGGGCAGGGAGAGATACGCAGTATTTT. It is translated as CASSWAGRDTQYF.

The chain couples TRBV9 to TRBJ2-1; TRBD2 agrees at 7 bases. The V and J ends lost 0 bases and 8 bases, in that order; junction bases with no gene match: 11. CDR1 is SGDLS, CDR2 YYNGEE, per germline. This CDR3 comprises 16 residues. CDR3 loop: CASSVVPRGRADEQFF. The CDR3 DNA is TGTGCCAGCAGCGTAGTACCCCGCGGGAGAGCGGATGAGCAGTTCTTC.

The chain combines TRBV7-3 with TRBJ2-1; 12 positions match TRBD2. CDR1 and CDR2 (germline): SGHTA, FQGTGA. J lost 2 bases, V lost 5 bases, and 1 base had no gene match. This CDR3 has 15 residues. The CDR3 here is CASSPSGRAYNEQFF. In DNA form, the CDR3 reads TGTGCCAGCAGCCCTAGCGGGAGGGCCTACAATGAGCAGTTCTTC.

CDR3 loop: CASSIGTGANVLTF. The CDR3 DNA follows: TGTGCCAGTAGTATCGGAACTGGGGCCAACGTCCTGACTTTC. The chain recombines TRBV19 with TRBJ2-6; D gene ambiguous. V lost 3 bases, J lost 2 bases, and 5 bases lay in between. The CDR3 is 14 amino acids. Looked up from germline, CDR1 is LNHDA and CDR2 is SQIVND (reference sequence).

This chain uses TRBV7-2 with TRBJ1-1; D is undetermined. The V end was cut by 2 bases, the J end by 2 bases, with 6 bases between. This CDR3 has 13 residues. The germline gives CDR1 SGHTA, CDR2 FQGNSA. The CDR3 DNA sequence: TGTGCCAGCAGCTTAAGCTCAAACACTGAAGCTTTCTTT. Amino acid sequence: CASSLSSNTEAFF.

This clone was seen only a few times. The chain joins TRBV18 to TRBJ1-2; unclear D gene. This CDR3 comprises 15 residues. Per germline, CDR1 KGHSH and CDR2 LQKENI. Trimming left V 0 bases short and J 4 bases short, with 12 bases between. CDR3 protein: CASSPPSIGPYGYTF. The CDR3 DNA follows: TGTGCCAGCTCACCACCGTCAATAGGGCCCTATGGCTACACCTTC.

The CDR3 DNA reads as TGTGCCAGTTTGACAGGTCGTTTTGAAGCTTTCTTT. Amino acids: CASLTGRFEAFF. The V gene is TRBV19, the J gene TRBJ1-1, with D perhaps matching TRBD1 (6 bases). V gave up 8 bases and J gave up 7 bases, with 14 bases separating them. Germline CDR1 and CDR2: LNHDA and SQIVND (reference sequence). This CDR3 is built from 12 residues.

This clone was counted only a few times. The CDR3 DNA reads TGTGCCAGCAGCAGAGGGGGCAACACAGATACGCAGTATTTT. Translating gives CASSRGGNTDTQYF. The chain combines TRBV7-2 with TRBJ2-3; TRBD1 matches at 7 bases. CDR1 and CDR2 (germline): SGHTA, FQGNSA. CDR3 length equals 14 residues. V lost 5 bases, J lost 2 bases, and 4 bases stayed unmatched.

The CDR3: CASSLATGENLEAFF. Here the CDR3 DNA reads TGTGCCAGCTCACTCGCGACAGGGGAGAATCTTGAAGCTTTCTTT. V usage is TRBV18 and J usage is TRBJ1-1; the match to TRBD1 covers 8 bases. This CDR3 comprises 15 residues. With V trimmed by 4 bases and J by 7 bases, 11 bases remained unmatched. The germline V gene encodes CDR1 KGHSH and CDR2 LQKENI.

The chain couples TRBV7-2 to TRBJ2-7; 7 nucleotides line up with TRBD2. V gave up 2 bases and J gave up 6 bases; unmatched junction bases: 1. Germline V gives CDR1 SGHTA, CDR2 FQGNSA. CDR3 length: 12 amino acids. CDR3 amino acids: CASSLPGGEQYF. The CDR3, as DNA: TGTGCCAGCAGCTTACCGGGGGGCGAGCAGTACTTC.

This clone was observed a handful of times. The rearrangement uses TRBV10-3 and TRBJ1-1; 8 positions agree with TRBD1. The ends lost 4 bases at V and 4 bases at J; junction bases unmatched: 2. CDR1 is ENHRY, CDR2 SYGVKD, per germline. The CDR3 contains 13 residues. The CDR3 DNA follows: TGTGCCATCAGTGCCGACAGGGGCACTGAAGCTTTCTTT. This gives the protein CAISADRGTEAFF.

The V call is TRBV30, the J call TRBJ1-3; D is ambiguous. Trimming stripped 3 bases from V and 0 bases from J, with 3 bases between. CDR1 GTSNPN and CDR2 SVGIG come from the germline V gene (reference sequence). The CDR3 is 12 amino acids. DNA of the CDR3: TGTGCCTGGAGATACTCTGGAAACACCATATATTTT. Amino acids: CAWRYSGNTIYF.